Listed below are T cell receptor beta chains from one sample, sequenced in a study of shared clonotypes between healthy human individuals. Assay used: immunoSEQ multiplex PCR; TCRdb lists only in-frame clones, some missing. The top ten clones hold around 24% of a sample with under 850,000 clones, 80% to 95% of them seen once. The source material was naive CD8+ T cells sorted from blood. Receptors originate from a man aged 30-40 years in good health. The CDR3 runs from the conserved cysteine through the conserved F or W. The D gene is left open where the match is weak. The size entry is marked missing in some rows and otherwise reads once, few, many or a size class.

d_call j_call clone_size v_call cdr3_aa cdr3_nt
NA TRBJ2-6 NA TRBV9 CASSSGANVLTF TGTGCCAGTAGCTCTGGGGCCAACGTCCTGACTTTC
NA TRBJ1-2 NA TRBV4-1 CASSQTGLYGYTF TGCGCCAGCAGCCAAACAGGGCTCTATGGCTACACCTTC
NA TRBJ1-3 NA TRBV9 CASSGGNSGNTIYF TGTGCCAGCAGCGGGGGGAACTCTGGAAACACCATATATTTT
NA TRBJ2-7 NA TRBV7-8 CASSLDTGAYEQYF TGTGCCAGCAGCTTAGATACGGGCGCTTACGAGCAGTACTTC
NA TRBJ2-3 NA TRBV7-9 CASSSAEDTQYF TGTGCCAGCAGCTCCGCAGAGGATACGCAGTATTTT
NA TRBJ1-2 NA TRBV6-6 CASSSFQGFVYGYTF TGTGCCAGCAGTTCATTTCAGGGGTTTGTCTATGGCTACACCTTC
NA TRBJ2-3 NA TRBV5-6 CASSLGQFADTQYF TGTGCCAGCAGCTTGGGGCAGTTCGCAGATACGCAGTATTTT
NA TRBJ2-6 NA TRBV27 CASSLISSTGANVLTF TGTGCCAGCAGTTTAATTTCGTCTACTGGGGCCAACGTCCTGACTTTC
NA TRBJ2-5 once TRBV7-2 CASSNDGWETQYF TGTGCCAGCAGCAACGACGGGTGGGAGACCCAGTACTTC
NA TRBJ2-2 NA TRBV27 CASRGTRGNTGELFF TGTGCCAGCAGGGGGACCCGAGGAAACACCGGGGAGCTGTTTTTT
NA TRBJ1-1 NA TRBV27 CASSTQDSRRTEAFF TGTGCCAGCAGTACCCAAGACAGCCGGAGGACTGAAGCTTTCTTT
TRBD2 TRBJ2-1 NA TRBV15 CATGPTSGRHGEQFF TGTGCCACCGGACCGACTAGCGGGAGGCACGGTGAGCAGTTCTTC
NA TRBJ1-4 NA TRBV27 CASGLSGEKLFF TGTGCCAGCGGGCTCTCGGGGGAAAAACTGTTTTTT
TRBD2 TRBJ2-3 few TRBV7-2 CASSPLAGVKTDTQYF TGTGCCAGCAGCCCTCTAGCGGGAGTGAAGACAGATACGCAGTATTTT
TRBD1 TRBJ1-5 NA TRBV15 CATSIGTDSNQPQHF TGTGCCACCAGCATCGGGACAGATAGCAATCAGCCCCAGCATTTT
NA TRBJ2-1 NA TRBV29-1 CSVRQPGLLNEQFF TGCAGCGTCCGCCAACCCGGACTCTTGAATGAGCAGTTCTTC
NA TRBJ2-2 NA TRBV28 CASSDYLGESGELFF TGTGCCAGCAGTGATTATTTGGGGGAATCCGGGGAGCTGTTTTTT
NA TRBJ2-7 NA TRBV11-2 CASSLAAGASYEQYF TGTGCCAGCAGCTTAGCGGCCGGGGCCTCCTACGAGCAGTACTTC
TRBD2 TRBJ2-1 NA TRBV5-1 CASSLDYGTSGRGPYNEQFF TGCGCCAGCAGCTTGGATTACGGGACTAGCGGGAGGGGGCCCTACAATGAGCAGTTCTTC
NA TRBJ1-1 NA TRBV30 CAWSGEGSGWTEAFF TGTGCCTGGAGTGGTGAGGGAAGCGGATGGACTGAAGCTTTCTTT
TRBD1 TRBJ2-1 NA TRBV10-2 CASSERGQGAGEQFF TGCGCCAGCAGTGAGAGAGGACAGGGGGCAGGGGAGCAGTTCTTC
TRBD2 TRBJ2-3 NA TRBV27 CASSFGLAETSVDTQYF TGTGCCAGCAGTTTCGGACTAGCGGAGACTTCCGTAGATACGCAGTATTTT
NA TRBJ2-7 NA TRBV6-5 CASSIVRGFDYEQYF TGTGCCAGCAGTATAGTGAGAGGGTTTGACTACGAGCAGTACTTC
TRBD2 TRBJ2-1 NA TRBV6-5 CASSLLAGGLYNEQFF TGTGCCAGCAGTTTACTAGCGGGAGGTCTTTACAATGAGCAGTTCTTC
NA TRBJ2-2 NA TRBV28 CASSFRAAGELFF TGTGCCAGCAGTTTTAGGGCGGCCGGGGAGCTGTTTTTT
NA TRBJ2-2 NA TRBV7-9 CASSLLAIGELFF TGTGCCAGCAGCTTACTAGCGATCGGGGAGCTGTTTTTT
NA TRBJ1-1 NA TRBV4-1 CASSQDLGEAFF TGCGCCAGCAGCCAAGATTTGGGGGAAGCTTTCTTT
TRBD2 TRBJ2-1 NA TRBV7-9 CASSVLPGLADFDEQFF TGTGCCAGCAGCGTATTACCGGGACTAGCGGATTTCGATGAGCAGTTCTTC
NA TRBJ1-2 NA TRBV5-1 CASSKGRNYGYTF TGCGCCAGCAGCAAGGGACGGAACTATGGCTACACCTTC
NA TRBJ2-3 NA TRBV7-3 CASSLTTPSDTQYF TGTGCCAGCAGCTTAACGACACCGTCAGATACGCAGTATTTT
NA TRBJ1-1 NA TRBV5-4 CASSYVRGENTEAFF TGTGCCAGCAGTTACGTCCGGGGGGAAAACACTGAAGCTTTCTTT
NA TRBJ2-7 once TRBV19 CASSLPGQTRPYEQYF TGTGCCAGTAGTCTCCCCGGACAGACTCGCCCCTACGAGCAGTACTTC
NA TRBJ2-7 NA TRBV18 CASSPPSAVYEQYF TGTGCCAGCTCACCACCATCAGCGGTGTACGAGCAGTACTTC
NA TRBJ2-7 NA TRBV27 CASSLSSGVGYEQYF TGTGCCAGCAGTTTATCGAGTGGGGTGGGGTACGAGCAGTACTTC
NA TRBJ2-3 NA TRBV7-9 CASSLVADSTDTQYF TGTGCCAGCAGCTTAGTCGCGGATTCCACAGATACGCAGTATTTT
TRBD2 TRBJ2-3 NA TRBV27 CASSRTSGDYIDTQYF TGTGCCAGCAGCCGAACCAGCGGGGATTATATAGATACGCAGTATTTT
NA TRBJ1-1 NA TRBV28 CASGPAGAFTEAFF TGTGCCAGCGGACCGGCGGGCGCGTTCACTGAAGCTTTCTTT
NA TRBJ1-4 few TRBV1 CTSSSGQGLFF TGCACCAGCAGCTCAGGACAGGGACTGTTTTTT
TRBD1 TRBJ2-2 NA TRBV10-3 CAISESRQGTINTGELFF TGTGCCATCAGTGAGTCAAGACAGGGAACGATAAACACCGGGGAGCTGTTTTTT
TRBD1 TRBJ2-7 NA TRBV27 CASRTGGDEQYF TGTGCCAGCAGAACAGGGGGAGACGAGCAGTACTTC
NA TRBJ2-5 NA TRBV27 CASSSGQPKTQYF TGTGCCAGCAGCTCGGGGCAACCGAAGACCCAGTACTTC